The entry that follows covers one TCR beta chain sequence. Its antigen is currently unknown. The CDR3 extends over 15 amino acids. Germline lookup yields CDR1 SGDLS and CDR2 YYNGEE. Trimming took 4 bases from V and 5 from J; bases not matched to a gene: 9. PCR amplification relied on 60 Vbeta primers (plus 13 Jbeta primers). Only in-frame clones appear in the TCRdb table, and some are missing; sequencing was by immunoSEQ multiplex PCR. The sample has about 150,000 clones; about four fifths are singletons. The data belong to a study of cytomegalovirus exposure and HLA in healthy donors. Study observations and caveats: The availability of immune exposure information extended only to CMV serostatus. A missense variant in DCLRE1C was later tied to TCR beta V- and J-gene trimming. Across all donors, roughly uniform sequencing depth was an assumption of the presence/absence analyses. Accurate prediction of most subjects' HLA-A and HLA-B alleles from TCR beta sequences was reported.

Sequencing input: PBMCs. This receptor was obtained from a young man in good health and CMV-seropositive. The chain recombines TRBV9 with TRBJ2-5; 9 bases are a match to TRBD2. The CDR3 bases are TGTGCCAGCAGCCTTAGCGGGAGTAGAGGCGAGACCCAGTACTTC. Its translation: CASSLSGSRGETQYF.